This record concerns one TCR beta chain sequence. The target antigen is unknown. The V end was cut by 4 bases, the J end by 2 bases, with 12 bases between. This CDR3 contains 14 residues. Per the germline V gene, CDR1 is PRHDT and CDR2 is FYEKMQ (reference sequence). The authors extracted RNA and reverse transcribed it into cDNA as the sequencing template. Profiling relied on immunoSEQ multiplex PCR, and the TCRdb table lists in-frame clones only, not all of them. The table lists about 23,000 clones, roughly 52% of them singletons. The data stem from a study of CD8+ T cells in alopecia areata. Findings and caveats of the study: Lesional scalp displayed greater clonality than normal scalp, most notably in alopecia totalis/universalis.

The V gene is TRBV13, the J gene TRBJ2-7; D is perhaps TRBD1 or TRBD2 (5 bases each). The receptor's source is a human donor with alopecia areata. Sequencing was carried out using NKG2D-high CD8+ T cells sorted from blood. The DNA for the CDR3 is TGTGCCAGCAGCTCCGGGACGGAGACCTACGAGCAGTACTTC. This codes for CASSSGTETYEQYF.